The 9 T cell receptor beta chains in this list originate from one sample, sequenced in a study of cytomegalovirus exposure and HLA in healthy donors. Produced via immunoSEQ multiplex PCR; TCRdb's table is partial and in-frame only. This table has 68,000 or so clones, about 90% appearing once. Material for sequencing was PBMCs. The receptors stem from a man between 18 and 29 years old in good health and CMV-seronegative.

The CDR3 nucleotides are TGTGCCAGCAGCGCCCGTGGACAGGGCGGGTCGACTAATGAAAAACTGTTTTTT. Its protein product is CASSARGQGGSTNEKLFF. V usage is TRBV9 and J usage is TRBJ1-4; TRBD1 aligns across 8 bases. Trimming cost V 3 bases and J 2 bases; bases outside gene matches: 12. The germline V gene encodes CDR1 SGDLS and CDR2 YYNGEE. The CDR3 totals 18 residues.

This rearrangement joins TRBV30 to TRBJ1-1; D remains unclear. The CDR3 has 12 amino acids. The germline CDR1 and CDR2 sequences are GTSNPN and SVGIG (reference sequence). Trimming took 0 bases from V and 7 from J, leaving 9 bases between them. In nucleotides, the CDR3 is TGTGCCTGGAGTGTAGCACGTAATGAAGCTTTCTTT. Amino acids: CAWSVARNEAFF.

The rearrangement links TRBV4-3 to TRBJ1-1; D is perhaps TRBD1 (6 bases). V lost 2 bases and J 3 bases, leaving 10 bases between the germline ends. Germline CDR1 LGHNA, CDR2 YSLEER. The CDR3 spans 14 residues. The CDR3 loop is CASSQQGKYTEAFF. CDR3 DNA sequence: TGCGCCAGCAGCCAACAGGGGAAATACACTGAAGCTTTCTTT.

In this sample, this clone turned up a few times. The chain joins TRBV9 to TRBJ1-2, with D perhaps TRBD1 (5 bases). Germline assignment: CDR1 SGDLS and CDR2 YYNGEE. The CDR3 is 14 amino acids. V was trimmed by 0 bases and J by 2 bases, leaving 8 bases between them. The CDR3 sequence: CASSVARGNYGYTF. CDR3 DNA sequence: TGTGCCAGCAGCGTAGCTCGGGGGAACTATGGCTACACCTTC.

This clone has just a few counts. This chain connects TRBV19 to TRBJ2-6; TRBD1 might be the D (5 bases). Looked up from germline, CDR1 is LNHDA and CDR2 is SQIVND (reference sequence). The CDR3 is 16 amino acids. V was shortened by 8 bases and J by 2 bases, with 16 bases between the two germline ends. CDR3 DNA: TGTGCCAGTCTCAGGGCACAAAGTACTGGGGCCAACGTCCTGACTTTC. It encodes CASLRAQSTGANVLTF. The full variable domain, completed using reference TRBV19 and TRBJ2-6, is DGGITQSPKYLFRKEGQNVTLSCEQNLNHDAMYWYRQDPGQGLRLIYYSQIVNDFQKGDIAEGYSVSREKKESFPLTVTSAQKNPTAFYLCASLRAQSTGANVLTFGAGSRLTVL.

The CDR3 region has the DNA TGTGCCATCAGTGAGTCAGTGGGACAGGGGGACCCGGAAGTGGCTTTCTTT. Its translation is CAISESVGQGDPEVAFF. The chain has TRBV10-3 and TRBJ1-1, with 11 bases that match TRBD1. The V gene end was trimmed by 0 bases and the J gene end by 11 bases; junction bases not matched to a gene: 14. This CDR3 is built from 17 residues. Germline values: CDR1 ENHRY, CDR2 SYGVKD.

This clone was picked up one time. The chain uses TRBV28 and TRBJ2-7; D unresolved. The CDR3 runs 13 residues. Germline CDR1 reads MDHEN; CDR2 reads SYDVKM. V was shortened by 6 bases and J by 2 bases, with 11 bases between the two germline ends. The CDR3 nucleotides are TGTGCCAGCAGGTCGTCAGTGACCTACGAGCAGTACTTC. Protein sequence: CASRSSVTYEQYF.

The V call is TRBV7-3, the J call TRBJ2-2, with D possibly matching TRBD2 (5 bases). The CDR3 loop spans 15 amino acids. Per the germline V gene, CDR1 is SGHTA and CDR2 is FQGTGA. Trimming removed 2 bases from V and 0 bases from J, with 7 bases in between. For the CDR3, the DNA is TGTGCCAGCAGCTTAGCGGGCACGAACACCGGGGAGCTGTTTTTT. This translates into CASSLAGTNTGELFF.

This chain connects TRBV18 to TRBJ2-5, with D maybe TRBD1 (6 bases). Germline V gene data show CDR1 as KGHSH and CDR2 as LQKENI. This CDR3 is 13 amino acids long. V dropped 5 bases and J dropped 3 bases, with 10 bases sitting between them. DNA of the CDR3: TGTGCCAGCTCATCGGACAGCAAAGAGACCCAGTACTTC. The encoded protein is CASSSDSKETQYF.